These 28 T cell receptor beta chains originate from one sample sequenced in a study of T cell changes during pregnancy in multiple sclerosis. The repertoire was sequenced with immunoSEQ multiplex PCR; TCRdb's copy has only in-frame clones and lacks some. The sample contains 75,000 to 95,000 clones, around 92% of which appear only once. This specimen was peripheral blood, taken after pregnancy. The source of these receptors is a female donor with multiple sclerosis, enrolled in a pregnancy study.

The J gene is TRBJ1-1, the V gene TRBV6-6; D gene unclear. Germline V gene sequence: CDR1 MNHNY, CDR2 SVGAGI (reference sequence). V shed 2 bases and J shed 4 bases, with 5 bases lying between them. The CDR3 extends over 12 amino acids. The CDR3 protein is CASSYGSTEAFF. CDR3 bases: TGTGCCAGCAGTTACGGGAGCACTGAAGCTTTCTTT.

V usage is TRBV13 and J usage is TRBJ1-2; D uncertain. The CDR3 consists of 13 residues. Trimming left V 3 bases short and J 8 bases short, with 13 bases between. Per the germline V gene, CDR1 is PRHDT and CDR2 is FYEKMQ (reference sequence). CDR3 bases: TGTGCCAGCAGCTTCCATTCTAGTTGGGGCTACACCTTC. Protein sequence: CASSFHSSWGYTF.

This chain links TRBV4-3 with TRBJ2-3; TRBD1 matches 8 bases. Germline trimming cut 1 base from V and 2 bases from J; bases unmatched to any gene: 5. The CDR3 spans 16 residues. Per the germline V gene, CDR1 is LGHNA and CDR2 is YSLEER. The CDR3: CASSQGTGGPTDTQYF. CDR3 DNA: TGCGCCAGCAGCCAAGGTACAGGGGGACCCACAGATACGCAGTATTTT.

The V and J genes are TRBV10-2 and TRBJ1-1; D gene ambiguous. The V end lost 8 bases, the J end lost 0 bases, and 13 bases lay between the germline ends. Germline CDR1 reads WSHSY; CDR2 reads SAAADI. The CDR3 has 14 residues. DNA for the CDR3: TGCGCCAGCCTCGAGAGGCACATGAACACTGAAGCTTTCTTT. Translation: CASLERHMNTEAFF.

The chain has TRBV5-4 and TRBJ2-5, with D possibly being TRBD2 (6 bases). Trimming left V 3 bases short and J 2 bases short, with 20 bases between. CDR1 and CDR2 from the germline V gene are SGHNT and YYREEE (reference sequence). The CDR3 covers 17 residues. The CDR3 region is CASSWGSAGKRQETQYF. The CDR3 DNA reads as TGTGCCAGCAGCTGGGGATCGGCGGGGAAACGACAAGAGACCCAGTACTTC.

The chain couples TRBV6-5 to TRBJ1-5, with 8 bases fitting TRBD1. Germline V gene sequence: CDR1 MNHEY, CDR2 SVGAGI. This CDR3 has 16 amino acids. V trimming: 0 bases; J trimming: 5 bases; junction bases outside the gene matches: 6. This CDR3 reads CASSYSFSGGDQPQHF. The CDR3 nucleotides are TGTGCCAGCAGTTACTCGTTCTCAGGGGGCGATCAGCCCCAGCATTTT.

As concerns this clone: A junction end diverges from the germline sequence, so it may reflect a read error. V usage is TRBV6-1 and J usage is TRBJ2-7; 12 bases map to TRBD2. Germline CDR1 MNHNS, CDR2 SASEGT. The CDR3 has 15 residues. Written as DNA, the CDR3 is TGTGCCAGCAAAATCGGACTAGCGGGGACCTACGGGCAGTACTTC. The encoded protein is CASKIGLAGTYGQYF.

J is TRBJ1-6 and V is TRBV7-2; weak D call: TRBD1 (6 bases). Germline V gene sequence: CDR1 SGHTA, CDR2 FQGNSA. Trimming left V 1 base short and J 8 bases short, with 15 bases between. The CDR3 totals 16 residues. CDR3 in DNA: TGTGCCAGCAGCTTAGTTTGGGGGCGCGCAGATTCACCCCTCCACTTT. Translation: CASSLVWGRADSPLHF. Using reference TRBV7-2 and TRBJ1-6 for the parts outside the CDR3, the full variable domain is GAGVSQSPSNKVTEKGKDVELRCDPISGHTALYWYRQSLGQGLEFLIYFQGNSAPDKSGLPSDRFSAERTGGSVSTLTIQRTQQEDSAVYLCASSLVWGRADSPLHFGNGTRLTVT.

V is TRBV2 and J is TRBJ1-2; TRBD1 is a possible D gene (6 bases). The CDR3 covers 15 residues. Trimming cost V 7 bases and J 0 bases, with 15 bases left between them. Germline V gene sequence: CDR1 SNHLY, CDR2 FYNNEI. As DNA, the CDR3 is TGTGCCAGCATAGCGCCGGGACAATCTAACTATGGCTACACCTTC. Translation gives CASIAPGQSNYGYTF.

The chain couples TRBV5-6 to TRBJ1-1; no definite D call. Germline assignment: CDR1 SGHDT and CDR2 YYEEEE. The V end lost 0 bases, the J end lost 1 base, and 4 bases lay between the germline ends. This CDR3 has 13 amino acids. This CDR3 reads CASSLVANTEAFF. CDR3 nucleotide sequence: TGTGCCAGCAGCTTGGTGGCGAACACTGAAGCTTTCTTT.

CDR3 DNA: TGTGCCATCAGTGAGTTGAGGGTCCAACCCTACGAGCAGTACTTC. This translates into CAISELRVQPYEQYF. The J gene is TRBJ2-7, the V gene TRBV10-3; tentatively, D is TRBD2 (5 bases). Germline CDR1 is ENHRY and CDR2 is SYGVKD. CDR3 length: 15 residues. Deletions cut 1 base from V and 2 bases from J, with 12 bases between.

The gene calls are TRBV7-9 and TRBJ2-1, with TRBD1 matching 9 bases. The CDR3 covers 14 residues. Looked up from germline, CDR1 is SEHNR and CDR2 is FQNEAQ (reference sequence). Losses at the gene ends were 6 bases for V and 8 bases for J; bases not matched to a gene: 8. In DNA form, the CDR3 reads TGTGCCAGCAGATATGACAGGGGGTCTGATGAGCAGTTCTTC. This translates into CASRYDRGSDEQFF.

V usage is TRBV7-8 and J usage is TRBJ2-2; the match to TRBD2 covers 7 bases. CDR3 length: 15 amino acids. Germline CDR1 is SGHVS and CDR2 is FQNEAQ. J lost 5 bases, V lost 5 bases, and 8 bases had no gene match. For the CDR3, the DNA is TGTGCCAGCAGCGGGGGGGTATCCGGAACCGGGGAGCTGTTTTTT. It specifies CASSGGVSGTGELFF.

The chain uses TRBV4-2 and TRBJ1-2; D is uncertain. Trimming removed 1 base from V and 4 bases from J, with 13 bases in between. Germline V CDR1 and CDR2: LGHNA, YNFKEQ. This CDR3 comprises 15 residues. The CDR3 sequence: CASSQVSGVTYGYTF. CDR3 in DNA: TGTGCCAGCAGCCAAGTAAGCGGGGTGACCTATGGCTACACCTTC.

On this clone itself: Other DNA sequences of this sample code for an identical CDR3. The chain couples TRBV29-1 to TRBJ2-7; D remains unclear. The ends were cut back, 2 bases at V and 3 bases at J, with 8 bases in the middle. This CDR3 comprises 12 residues. Germline V CDR1 and CDR2: SQVTM, ANQGSEA. The CDR3 DNA follows: TGCAGCGTTGAATTGGCAGACTACGAGCAGTACTTC. This sequence encodes CSVELADYEQYF.

This rearrangement joins TRBV7-9 to TRBJ2-2, with a tentative D call TRBD1 (6 bases). V gave up 6 bases and J gave up 4 bases, with 12 bases separating them. The CDR3 consists of 14 residues. Germline CDR1 is SEHNR and CDR2 is FQNEAQ (reference sequence). CDR3 region: CASRLTGGTGELFF. In DNA form, the CDR3 reads TGTGCCAGCAGATTGACAGGCGGCACCGGGGAGCTGTTTTTT.

The chain's CDR3 is CASSSQGYKQYF. Written as DNA, the CDR3 is TGTGCCAGCAGCTCCCAGGGATACAAGCAGTACTTC. This chain joins TRBV7-9 and TRBJ2-7; a weak D match, TRBD1 (5 bases). This CDR3 is 12 amino acids long. V dropped 4 bases and J dropped 8 bases, with 12 bases sitting between them. The V gene's germline CDR1 is SEHNR and CDR2 FQNEAQ (reference sequence).

This chain joins TRBV29-1 and TRBJ2-3; 12 bases map to TRBD2. Per germline, CDR1 SQVTM and CDR2 ANQGSEA. The CDR3 loop spans 14 amino acids. V lost 6 bases, J lost 5 bases, and 6 bases stayed unmatched. The CDR3 sequence is CSVMTSGGGDTQYF. In nucleotides, the CDR3 is TGCAGCGTCATGACTAGCGGGGGAGGAGATACGCAGTATTTT.

V gene TRBV7-2 combines with J gene TRBJ2-1; D possibly corresponds to TRBD1 (6 bases). Germline V gene lookup returns CDR1 SGHTA and CDR2 FQGNSA. V shed 0 bases and J shed 6 bases, with 12 bases lying between them. This CDR3 region has 15 residues. In DNA form, the CDR3 reads TGTGCCAGCAGCTTAGCGGGCAGGGGAAGCAATGAGCAGTTCTTC. It translates to CASSLAGRGSNEQFF.

The J gene is TRBJ2-5, the V gene TRBV9; D is unclear. Trimming removed 0 bases at V and 5 bases at J, with 8 bases between. This CDR3 is 13 amino acids long. The germline gives CDR1 SGDLS, CDR2 YYNGEE. The CDR3 loop is CASSVVPLETQYF. CDR3 nucleotide sequence: TGTGCCAGCAGCGTAGTCCCACTGGAGACCCAGTACTTC.

This clone was picked up one time. The J gene is TRBJ2-7, the V gene TRBV9; possible D gene TRBD1, 6 bases. The CDR3 extends over 15 amino acids. V was clipped by 0 bases and J by 2 bases, with 12 bases between them. CDR1 SGDLS and CDR2 YYNGEE come from the germline V gene. This CDR3 is CASSVEGTWTYEQYF. CDR3 in DNA: TGTGCCAGCAGCGTAGAGGGGACATGGACCTACGAGCAGTACTTC.

The chain carries TRBV5-6 and TRBJ1-6; no firm D call. Germline V CDR1 and CDR2: SGHDT, YYEEEE. V was pared by 0 bases and J by 9 bases, with 10 bases between. The CDR3 spans 14 residues. The CDR3 DNA is TGTGCCAGCAGCTTGGTTGGGAGGATTTCACCCCTCCACTTT. It specifies CASSLVGRISPLHF.

The chain recombines TRBV19 with TRBJ2-6; D is possibly TRBD1 (6 bases). Trimming removed 5 bases at V and 2 bases at J, with 7 bases between. This CDR3 comprises 14 residues. From germline, CDR1 is LNHDA and CDR2 SQIVND (reference sequence). The CDR3 bases are TGTGCCAGTAGTGAGGGGGCTGGGGCCAACGTCCTGACTTTC. Translation: CASSEGAGANVLTF.

This chain uses TRBV19 with TRBJ2-6, with 12 nucleotides matching TRBD2. In germline, CDR1 is LNHDA, CDR2 SQIVND (reference sequence). CDR3 length equals 17 residues. The V and J ends lost 7 bases and 0 bases, in that order; junction bases with no gene match: 4. The CDR3, as DNA: TGTGCCAGTACGCGACTAGCGGGAGCCTCTGGGGCCAACGTCCTGACTTTC. It yields the protein CASTRLAGASGANVLTF. Supplemented by reference TRBV19 and TRBJ2-6, the full variable domain reads DGGITQSPKYLFRKEGQNVTLSCEQNLNHDAMYWYRQDPGQGLRLIYYSQIVNDFQKGDIAEGYSVSREKKESFPLTVTSAQKNPTAFYLCASTRLAGASGANVLTFGAGSRLTVL.

The V call is TRBV6-5, the J call TRBJ1-2; 10 bases agree with TRBD1. This CDR3 contains 16 residues. The V gene's germline CDR1 is MNHEY and CDR2 SVGAGI. With 0 bases clipped from V and 8 bases from J, the junction kept 9 bases outside the gene matches. In nucleotides, the CDR3 is TGTGCCAGCAGTTACTCCGCGGGACAGGGGAAGGGGGGCTACACCTTC. Its protein product is CASSYSAGQGKGGYTF.

The rearrangement uses TRBV18 and TRBJ1-2; 7 bases agree with TRBD1. The trim removed 3 bases at V and 6 bases at J, leaving 7 bases unmatched. Germline V gene sequence: CDR1 KGHSH, CDR2 LQKENI. The CDR3 runs to 14 residues. CDR3 in amino acids: CASSPPDRWDGYTF. Here the CDR3 DNA reads TGTGCCAGCTCACCCCCGGACAGGTGGGATGGCTACACCTTC. The whole variable domain, filled in from reference TRBV18 and TRBJ1-2, reads NAGVMQNPRHLVRRRGQEARLRCSPMKGHSHVYWYRQLPEEGLKFMVYLQKENIIDESGMPKERFSAEFPKEGPSILRIQQVVRGDSAAYFCASSPPDRWDGYTFGSGTRLTVV.

This clone was counted once. The V call is TRBV5-6, the J call TRBJ2-1; 7 bases match TRBD2. The V gene end was trimmed by 3 bases and the J gene end by 6 bases; junction bases not matched to a gene: 6. CDR3 length equals 14 residues. The V gene's germline CDR1 is SGHDT and CDR2 YYEEEE. The DNA for the CDR3 is TGTGCCAGCAGCTCCGACTGGGAGGGCAATGAGCAGTTCTTC. It codes for CASSSDWEGNEQFF.

This chain links TRBV9 with TRBJ2-1, with TRBD2 matching over 7 bases. Germline CDR1 is SGDLS and CDR2 is YYNGEE. V was pared by 6 bases and J by 9 bases, with 15 bases of the junction left unmatched. This CDR3 region has 15 residues. The chain's CDR3 is CASTSLGGSGGEQFF. DNA for the CDR3: TGTGCCAGCACCTCCCTGGGCGGGAGTGGCGGTGAGCAGTTCTTC.